This TCR beta chain was identified in a study of T cell responses to AZD1222 COVID-19 vaccine. Trimming stripped 7 bases from V and 0 bases from J, with 11 bases between. There are 14 residues in the CDR3. CDR1 and CDR2 (germline): LGHNT, FRNRAP. Study results and limitations: Without day 14 samples, only post-peak T cell repertoires were studied. Clonal diversity was possibly underestimated, and the donors were mostly white British, with more females. Distributed over spike, vaccine-associated CD4 TCRs predominated at 160-218 and 743-854. Baseline seropositives among AZD1222 recipients totaled only five to seven.

Method: immunoSEQ multiplex PCR; TCRdb's copy keeps in-frame clones and lacks some. The sample has 100,000 to 120,000 clones, roughly 91% seen once. Concerning this clone: Its antigen is undetermined.

This TCR was sampled from an adult in good health. The chain has TRBV12-5 and TRBJ2-3; no firm D call. The material sequenced was peripheral blood, taken on day 0 of AZD1222 vaccination. The CDR3 spells CASAIDKSTDTQYF. The DNA of the CDR3 is TGTGCTAGTGCCATCGACAAGAGCACAGATACGCAGTATTTT.